The clone carrying this TCR beta chain was seen many times. The antigen is undetermined. The sample comes from a study of T cells after posttransplantation cyclophosphamide. Study-level points and caveats: Tissue-infiltrating T cells from skin or gut overlapped little with blood T cells. Donor-recipient repertoire similarity was low at 1-2 months, rising over year one. Recipient CMV seropositivity and CMV reactivation strongly tracked TRB clonality.

A marrow graft followed busulfan-fludarabine conditioning, with cyclophosphamide on days +3 and +4. V lost 6 bases, J lost 7 bases, and 12 bases lay in between. This CDR3 region has 12 residues. Repertoires were generated with immunoSEQ multiplex PCR, while TCRdb's copy carries only in-frame clones and drops some. The repertoire consists of roughly 3,100 clones, none detected only once. The TCR originated in a female patient aged 40-49 years who received an allogeneic stem cell transplant from a related donor, was CMV-positive, and had no GVHD. Certain T cells may be donor cells from the graft. The chain couples TRBV12-3 or TRBV12-4 to TRBJ1-2; D perhaps matches TRBD1 (5 bases). The sequencing here drew on PBMCs, taken 84 days after allogeneic stem cell transplant with posttransplant cyclophosphamide. The CDR3 DNA is TGTGCCAGCAGCCCGGGGGGGGGTGGCTACACCTTC. Its protein is CASSPGGGGYTF.